This T cell receptor beta chain was sequenced for a study of blood T cell repertoires in COVID-19. Study-wide background: Italy, Spain and the United States were the sources of the convalescent and acute COVID-19 samples. The analysed material was cDNA or gDNA that came from T cells, B-cell-depleted T cells, or PBMCs.

In the original analysis: Reference gene primer amplification gave estimated nucleated cell counts. The table came from immunoSEQ multiplex PCR; TCRdb's copy has only in-frame clones and leaves some out. From that table come the V and J calls and clone size; the DNA was used to work out D and trimming. The sample yields fewer than 95,000 clones, roughly 90% seen once. Details on this clone: Other DNA sequences in this specimen translate into the identical CDR3.

The sample comprised peripheral blood. This TCR derives from a woman aged 80 or over with acute or convalescent COVID-19.

The CDR3 DNA follows: TGTGCCAGCAGCTTGGGGACTAGCGGTAGCACAGATACGCAGTATTTT. It is translated as CASSLGTSGSTDTQYF. The V gene is TRBV7-9, the J gene TRBJ2-3; TRBD2 agrees at 11 bases. J gave up 0 bases and V 3 bases, and 2 bases lay outside the gene matches. The CDR3 loop spans 16 amino acids. From germline, CDR1 is SEHNR and CDR2 FQNEAQ (reference sequence).